This TCR beta chain was obtained from a study of blood T cell repertoires in COVID-19. From germline, CDR1 is SGHDN and CDR2 FVKESK. This CDR3 region has 12 residues. Unmatched junction bases numbered 8, after V lost 8 bases and J lost 8 bases. The data were produced by immunoSEQ multiplex PCR, yet TCRdb's version contains in-frame clones alone and is incomplete. The table records 450,000 or so clones, about nine tenths of them present only once. The participants were between about 18 and 95 years old and came from 24 US areas. Before being deemed recovered, Cohort 3 donors had two negative PCRs, clearance, or symptom resolution.

Sequencing input: PBMCs or T cells enriched from blood (not recorded which). This sequence joins TRBV14 and TRBJ1-2; TRBD1 matches 7 bases. The clonotype comes from a man younger than 35 who had recovered from COVID-19. The CDR3 sequence is CASGTVSIGYTF. CDR3 DNA: TGTGCCAGCGGGACAGTTAGCATCGGCTACACCTTC.